The 7 T cell receptor beta chains in this list originate from one sample, sequenced in a study of Ad26.COV2.S vaccination and SARS-CoV-2 variants. The assay was immunoSEQ multiplex PCR, and TCRdb's table has in-frame clones only and misses some. The sample records approximately 340,000 clones, around 90% being singletons. The source was peripheral blood, collected after recovery from COVID-19. These receptors all stem from a human donor who had recovered from COVID-19.

The rearrangement joins TRBV3-1 (or the pseudogene TRBV3-2) to TRBJ1-2; 9 positions agree with TRBD1. After removal of 5 bases from V and 1 base from J, the junction contained 5 bases not matched to a gene. Germline V gives CDR1 LGHDT, CDR2 YNNKEL (reference sequence). This CDR3 region has 15 residues. The CDR3 here is CASSNPGQGNYGYTF. CDR3 DNA: TGTGCCAGCAGCAACCCGGGACAGGGTAACTATGGCTACACCTTC.

The chain employs TRBV7-2 and TRBJ1-1; D gene ambiguous. The V end was cut by 2 bases, the J end by 1 base, with 14 bases between. The CDR3 loop spans 16 amino acids. Germline lookup yields CDR1 SGHTA and CDR2 FQGNSA. The chain's CDR3 is CASSLKTLGTNTEAFF. CDR3 bases: TGTGCCAGCAGCTTAAAAACGCTAGGAACGAACACTGAAGCTTTCTTT. Full variable domain (rest looked up from reference TRBV7-2 and TRBJ1-1): GAGVSQSPSNKVTEKGKDVELRCDPISGHTALYWYRQSLGQGLEFLIYFQGNSAPDKSGLPSDRFSAERTGGSVSTLTIQRTQQEDSAVYLCASSLKTLGTNTEAFFGQGTRLTVV.

The chain links TRBV5-1 to TRBJ2-2; possible D gene TRBD1, 5 bases. The V gene's germline CDR1 is SGHRS and CDR2 YFSETQ. V was shortened by 4 bases and J by 0 bases, with 10 bases between the two germline ends. The CDR3 has 15 amino acids. This CDR3 reads CASSRDSSNTGELFF. The CDR3 DNA follows: TGCGCCAGCAGCCGTGACAGCTCGAACACCGGGGAGCTGTTTTTT.

The genes are TRBV5-5 and TRBJ2-7; unclear D gene. Germline CDR1 is SGHKS and CDR2 is YYEKEE (reference sequence). Trimming removed 0 bases at V and 2 bases at J, with 6 bases between. The CDR3 has 13 amino acids. CDR3 residues: CASSLERTYEQYF. The CDR3 DNA reads as TGTGCCAGCAGCTTGGAACGGACCTACGAGCAGTACTTC.

The chain has TRBV3-1 (or the pseudogene TRBV3-2) and TRBJ2-7; D possibly corresponds to TRBD2 (5 bases). This CDR3 has 15 amino acids. Looked up from germline, CDR1 is LGHDT and CDR2 is YNNKEL (reference sequence). V shed 0 bases and J shed 2 bases, with 11 bases lying between them. The CDR3 bases are TGTGCCAGCAGCCAAGAGAGTGACTACCCCTACGAGCAGTACTTC. Translation gives CASSQESDYPYEQYF.

V gene TRBV14 combines with J gene TRBJ2-3, with D perhaps TRBD2 (7 bases). The V end was cut by 0 bases, the J end by 0 bases, with 10 bases between. Germline CDR1 and CDR2: SGHDN and FVKESK. This CDR3 has 16 amino acids. DNA of the CDR3: TGTGCCAGCAGCCAAGAAGGGGGGGTTAGCACAGATACGCAGTATTTT. Translation gives CASSQEGGVSTDTQYF.

The chain carries TRBV2 and TRBJ2-5, with D possibly called TRBD1 or TRBD2 (5 bases each). Looked up from germline, CDR1 is SNHLY and CDR2 is FYNNEI. V was clipped by 7 bases and J by 0 bases, with 12 bases between them. This CDR3 has 14 residues. In DNA, the CDR3 is TGTGCCAGCACATCCGGGACCTACCAAGAGACCCAGTACTTC. It translates to CASTSGTYQETQYF.